This T cell receptor beta chain was identified during a study of blood T cell repertoires in COVID-19. Sequencing used immunoSEQ multiplex PCR; TCRdb keeps in-frame clones, though not all of them. The table includes roughly 670,000 clones, 75% to 90% detected once. This CDR3 is built from 16 residues. Germline lookup yields CDR1 LGHNA and CDR2 YSLEER. The V gene end was trimmed by 1 base and the J gene end by 5 bases; junction bases not matched to a gene: 8. The genes are TRBV4-3 and TRBJ1-1, with 9 bases that match TRBD1. The receptor's source is a woman aged 18-30 years with acute or convalescent COVID-19. Sequencing was carried out using peripheral blood. DNA for the CDR3: TGCGCCAGCAGCCAAGGGACAGGGGAGGTATGGACTGAAGCTTTCTTT. Its protein product is CASSQGTGEVWTEAFF.